The sequence of this TCR beta chain was determined in a study of PD-1 blockade in classical Hodgkin lymphoma. Study background: Patients were treated with nivolumab at 3 mg/kg, and this was given intravenously every 2 weeks.

TCRdb's copy holds only in-frame clones and misses some; the assay was immunoSEQ multiplex PCR. This table holds 16,000 or so clones, 82% found once. As for this clone: Its specificity is unknown.

Per germline, CDR1 MNHNY and CDR2 SVGAGI (reference sequence). V was clipped by 7 bases and J by 1 base, with 9 bases between them. This CDR3 is built from 13 residues. With no exception, relapse followed autologous stem cell transplantation in all patients, and brentuximab vedotin exposure varied. Regarding the study as a whole: Lower baseline TCR diversity marked trial partial responders and progressors.

The clonotype was recovered from a human donor with classical Hodgkin lymphoma. The input for sequencing was peripheral blood mononuclear cells (PBMCs), taken before the second cycle of nivolumab. This sequence joins TRBV6-6 and TRBJ2-3; tentative D call: TRBD2 (6 bases). The DNA of the CDR3 is TGTGCCAGCACGGGAGCAGGCACAGATACGCAGTATTTT. Its translation is CASTGAGTDTQYF.